Below are 6 T cell receptor beta chains sequenced from a single sample in a study of T cells in Graves' hyperthyroidism and ophthalmopathy. Amplified TCR beta CDR3 regions came from RNA transcripts. During a first-round RT-PCR of the TCR CDR3, the HTBI primer set was used. TCRdb redid the calling of the multiplex PCR reads with MiXCR, one entry per CDR3 protein. This sample has hundreds of thousands of distinct CDR3 sequences; more than 30% occur once, and the top ten carry about 9%. Sequencing was performed on blood. The receptors stem from a young man with Graves' hyperthyroidism.

CDR3 region: CASSADRGPLDEQYF. CDR3 DNA: TGTGCCAGCAGCGCCGACAGGGGGCCCTTAGACGAGCAGTACTTC. The rearrangement links TRBV9 to TRBJ2-7, with 10 positions matching TRBD1. This CDR3 is built from 15 residues. The V segment lost 3 bases and the J segment 5 bases; nucleotides outside the gene matches: 8. Germline CDR1 is SGDLS and CDR2 is YYNGEE.

The sample holds many counts of this clonotype. Here the CDR3 reads CASTTGINTGELFF. CDR3 sequence (DNA): TGTGCCAGCACGACGGGGATAAACACCGGGGAGCTGTTTTTT. J is TRBJ2-2 and V is TRBV7-2; weak D call: TRBD2 (5 bases). This CDR3 is 14 amino acids long. Trimming took 7 bases from V and 2 from J, leaving 11 bases between them. The germline gives CDR1 SGHTA, CDR2 FQGNSA.

This clonotype was detected ten times or more. One end of the junction is discordant with germline, which a read error may explain. The chain recombines TRBV4-1 with TRBJ1-5; tentative D call: TRBD1 (5 bases). Germline CDR1 is MGHRA and CDR2 is YSYEKL. The CDR3 loop spans 14 amino acids. Here the CDR3 DNA reads TGTGCCAGCAGCCCAGGGCTGAGCAATCAGCCCCAGCATTTT. Residues: CASSPGLSNQPQHF.

The V call is TRBV10-3, the J call TRBJ2-6; D is unclear. Trimming pared 4 bases from V and 4 bases from J, leaving 2 bases between. Looked up from germline, CDR1 is ENHRY and CDR2 is SYGVKD. This CDR3 is 12 amino acids long. The CDR3 region has the DNA TGTGCCATCAGTGCCGGGGCCAACGTCCTGACTTTC. Its translation: CAISAGANVLTF.

The V and J genes are TRBV11-3 and TRBJ1-1; TRBD1 matches 8 bases. Per germline, CDR1 SGHNT and CDR2 YENEEA. The CDR3 is made up of 14 amino acids. Trimming at V came to 5 bases and at J to 4 bases, leaving 6 bases not matched to a gene. CDR3 DNA: TGTGCCAGCAGCGCGCAGGGGGCTCGCACTGAAGCTTTCTTT. Amino acids: CASSAQGARTEAFF.

Many counts were recorded for this clonotype. The rearrangement links TRBV2 to TRBJ1-5; the D is unclear. V was clipped by 4 bases and J by 4 bases, with 8 bases between them. The CDR3 totals 13 residues. Per germline, CDR1 SNHLY and CDR2 FYNNEI. In DNA form, the CDR3 reads TGTGCCAGCAGTGTGGCAGGAAATCAGCCCCAGCATTTT. Protein sequence: CASSVAGNQPQHF.